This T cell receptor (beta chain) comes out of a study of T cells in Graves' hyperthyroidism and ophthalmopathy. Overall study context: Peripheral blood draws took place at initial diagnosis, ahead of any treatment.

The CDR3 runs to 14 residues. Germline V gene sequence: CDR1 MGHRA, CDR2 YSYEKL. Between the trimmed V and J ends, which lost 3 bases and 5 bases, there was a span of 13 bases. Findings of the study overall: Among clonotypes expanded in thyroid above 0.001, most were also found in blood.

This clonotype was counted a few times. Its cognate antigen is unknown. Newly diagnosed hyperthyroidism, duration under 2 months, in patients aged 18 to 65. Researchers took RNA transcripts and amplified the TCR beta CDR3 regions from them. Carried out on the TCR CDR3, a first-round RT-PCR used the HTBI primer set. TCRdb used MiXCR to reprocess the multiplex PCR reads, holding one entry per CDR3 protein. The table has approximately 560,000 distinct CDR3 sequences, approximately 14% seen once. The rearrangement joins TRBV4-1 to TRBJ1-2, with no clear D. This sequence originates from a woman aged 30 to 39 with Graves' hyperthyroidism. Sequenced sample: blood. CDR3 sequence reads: CASSQPGALYGYTF. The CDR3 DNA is TGCGCCAGCAGCCAGCCGGGCGCACTATATGGCTACACCTTC.